This T cell receptor (beta chain) is from a study of technical replicates of blood from several donors (dated 2017 in TCRdb). At the junction V is shortened by 4 bases and J by 5 bases, with 10 bases in between. The CDR3 contains 13 residues, cysteine and phenylalanine counted. Only CDR3 DNA is held: 39 bases, read in frame from base 1. As encoded in the germline V gene, CDR1 is SNHLY while CDR2 is FYNNEI. Receptors were amplified or captured by the immunoSEQ multiplex PCR assay. TCRdb holds this immuneACCESS table with in-frame rearrangements only. Some clones are missing; in checked studies, unresolved V genes explain under half, and the rest has no known cause. The sample table holds about 74,000 clones, of which more than 85% were seen once. Approximately 0.26% of the sample lies in the top ten. This clone is a singleton in its sample. Its antigen target is currently unknown. Per-base qualities were not stored, and no clone one base away is much larger.

This sequence was found in a human donor in good health. Source material: T cells isolated from PBMCs. The chain is encoded by TRBV2 joined to TRBJ2-3; TRBD2 is a possible D gene, resting on 6 matching bases. DNA sequence: TGTGCCAGCAGTGGACCGGGAGAAGATACGCAGTATTTT. Its product reads: CASSGPGEDTQYF.